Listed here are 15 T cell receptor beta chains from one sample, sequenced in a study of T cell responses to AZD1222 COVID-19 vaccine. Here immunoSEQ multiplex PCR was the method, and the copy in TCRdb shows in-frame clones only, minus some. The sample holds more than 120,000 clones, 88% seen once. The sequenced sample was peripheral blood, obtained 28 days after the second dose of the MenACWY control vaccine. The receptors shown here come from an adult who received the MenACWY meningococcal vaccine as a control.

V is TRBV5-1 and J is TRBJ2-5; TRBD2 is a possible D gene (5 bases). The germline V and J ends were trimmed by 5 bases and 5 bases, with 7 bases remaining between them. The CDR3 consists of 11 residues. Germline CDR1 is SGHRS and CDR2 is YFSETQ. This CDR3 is CASRLDETQYF. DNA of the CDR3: TGCGCCAGCAGACTAGATGAGACCCAGTACTTC.

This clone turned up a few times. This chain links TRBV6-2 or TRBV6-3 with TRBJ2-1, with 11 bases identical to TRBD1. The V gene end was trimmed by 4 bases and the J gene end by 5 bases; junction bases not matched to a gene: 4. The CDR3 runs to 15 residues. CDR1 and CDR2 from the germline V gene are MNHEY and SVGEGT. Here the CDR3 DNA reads TGTGCCAGCAGTTGGACAGGGGGCGCGGACAATGAGCAGTTCTTC. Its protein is CASSWTGGADNEQFF.

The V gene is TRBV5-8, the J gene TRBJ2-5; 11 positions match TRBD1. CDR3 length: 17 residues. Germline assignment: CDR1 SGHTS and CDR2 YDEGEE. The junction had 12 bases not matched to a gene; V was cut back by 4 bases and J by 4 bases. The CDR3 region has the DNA TGTGCCAGCAGCCCTACACCGGGACAGGGGGGAGGAGAGACCCAGTACTTC. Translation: CASSPTPGQGGGETQYF.

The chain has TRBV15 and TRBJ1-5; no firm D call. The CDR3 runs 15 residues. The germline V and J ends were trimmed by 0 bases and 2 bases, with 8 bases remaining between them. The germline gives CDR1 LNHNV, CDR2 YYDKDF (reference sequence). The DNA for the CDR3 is TGTGCCACCAGCAGAGATGCGGGCCGCAATCAGCCCCAGCATTTT. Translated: CATSRDAGRNQPQHF.

CDR3 coding DNA: TGTGCCAGCAGCGGCAGGGGGCGCAACTATGGCTACACCTTC. The encoded protein is CASSGRGRNYGYTF. The V and J genes are TRBV3-1 (or the pseudogene TRBV3-2) and TRBJ1-2; 8 bases are a match to TRBD1. The junction had 4 bases not matched to a gene; V was cut back by 5 bases and J by 2 bases. The CDR3 is made up of 14 amino acids. Germline lookup yields CDR1 LGHDT and CDR2 YNNKEL (reference sequence).

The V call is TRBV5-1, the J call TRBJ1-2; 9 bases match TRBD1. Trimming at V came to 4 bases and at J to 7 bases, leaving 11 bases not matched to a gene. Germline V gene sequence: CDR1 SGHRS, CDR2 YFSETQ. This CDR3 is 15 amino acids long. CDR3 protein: CASSISGTGSLGYTF. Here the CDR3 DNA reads TGCGCCAGCAGCATCTCCGGGACAGGGAGTCTTGGCTACACCTTC.

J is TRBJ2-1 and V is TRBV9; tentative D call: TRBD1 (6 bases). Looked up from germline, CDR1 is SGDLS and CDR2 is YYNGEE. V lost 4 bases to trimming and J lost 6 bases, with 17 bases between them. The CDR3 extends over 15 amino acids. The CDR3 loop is CASSLGGTPLNEQFF. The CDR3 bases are TGTGCCAGCAGCCTAGGGGGAACACCCCTCAATGAGCAGTTCTTC.

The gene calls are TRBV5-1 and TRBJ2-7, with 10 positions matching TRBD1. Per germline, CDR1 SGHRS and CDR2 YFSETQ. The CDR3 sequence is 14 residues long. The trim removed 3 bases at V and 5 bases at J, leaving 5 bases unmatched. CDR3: CASSSGQGIHEQYF. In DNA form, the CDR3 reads TGCGCCAGCAGCTCGGGACAGGGGATCCACGAGCAGTACTTC.

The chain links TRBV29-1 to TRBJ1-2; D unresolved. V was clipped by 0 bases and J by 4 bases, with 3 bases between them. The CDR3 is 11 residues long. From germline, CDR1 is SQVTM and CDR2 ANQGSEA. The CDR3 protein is CSVEEAYGYTF. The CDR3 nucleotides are TGCAGCGTTGAAGAGGCCTATGGCTACACCTTC.

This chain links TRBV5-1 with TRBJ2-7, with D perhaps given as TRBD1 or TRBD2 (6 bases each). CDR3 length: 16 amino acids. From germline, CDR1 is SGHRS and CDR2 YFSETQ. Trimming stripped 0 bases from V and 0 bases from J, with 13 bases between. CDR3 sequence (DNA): TGCGCCAGCAGCTTGGCCGAGGGGGGAAGCTCCTACGAGCAGTACTTC. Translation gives CASSLAEGGSSYEQYF.

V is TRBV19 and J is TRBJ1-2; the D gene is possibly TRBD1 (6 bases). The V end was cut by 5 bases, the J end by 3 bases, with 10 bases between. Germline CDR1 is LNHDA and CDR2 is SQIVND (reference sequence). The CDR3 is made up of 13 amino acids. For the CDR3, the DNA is TGTGCCAGTAGTCCCGGGACATACTATGGCTACACCTTC. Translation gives CASSPGTYYGYTF.

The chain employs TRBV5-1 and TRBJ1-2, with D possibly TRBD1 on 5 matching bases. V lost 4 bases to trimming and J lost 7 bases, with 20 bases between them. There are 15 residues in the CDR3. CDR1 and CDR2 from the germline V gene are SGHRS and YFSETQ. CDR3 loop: CASSGDGPRVGGYTF. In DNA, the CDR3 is TGCGCCAGCAGCGGGGACGGCCCGCGGGTAGGTGGCTACACCTTC.

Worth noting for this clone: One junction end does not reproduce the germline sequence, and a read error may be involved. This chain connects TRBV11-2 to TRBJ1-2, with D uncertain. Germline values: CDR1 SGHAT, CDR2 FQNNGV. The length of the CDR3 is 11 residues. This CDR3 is CASSHQAETEF. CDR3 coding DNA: TGTGCCAGCAGCCATCAAGCCGAAACGGAATTC.

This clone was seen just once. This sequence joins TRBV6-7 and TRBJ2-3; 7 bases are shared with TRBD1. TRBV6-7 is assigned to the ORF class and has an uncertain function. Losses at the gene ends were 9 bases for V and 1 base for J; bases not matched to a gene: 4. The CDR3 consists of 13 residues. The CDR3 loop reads CARDRRGTDTQYF. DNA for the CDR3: TGTGCCAGGGACAGGCGGGGCACAGATACGCAGTATTTT.

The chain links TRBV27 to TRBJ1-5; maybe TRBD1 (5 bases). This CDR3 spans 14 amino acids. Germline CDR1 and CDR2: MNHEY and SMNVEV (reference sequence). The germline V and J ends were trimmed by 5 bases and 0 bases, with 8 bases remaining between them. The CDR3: CASSGGYSNQPQHF. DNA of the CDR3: TGTGCCAGCAGTGGGGGGTATAGCAATCAGCCCCAGCATTTT.